What follows are 3 T cell receptor beta chains derived from one specimen sequenced in a study of cytomegalovirus exposure and HLA in healthy donors. 60 Vbeta and 13 Jbeta primers were used in PCR. Produced via immunoSEQ multiplex PCR; TCRdb's table is partial and in-frame only. This sample carries about 150,000 clones, around three quarters of them seen once, and the ten largest clones take less than 15%. Source material: PBMCs. The receptors derive from a middle-aged man in good health and CMV-seropositive.

V and J are TRBV9 and TRBJ2-7, with D tentatively TRBD2 (5 bases). Germline V gives CDR1 SGDLS, CDR2 YYNGEE. V gave up 4 bases and J gave up 3 bases, with 11 bases separating them. The length of the CDR3 is 13 residues. The CDR3 coding sequence is TGTGCCAGCAGCTCCTCCGACTACTACGAGCAGTACTTC. Its translation is CASSSSDYYEQYF.

The rearrangement links TRBV5-4 to TRBJ2-2; TRBD2 aligns across 10 bases. Trimming took 1 base from V and 3 from J; bases not matched to a gene: 6. The CDR3 runs 17 residues. Per germline, CDR1 SGHNT and CDR2 YYREEE (reference sequence). The chain's CDR3 is CASSLSSGSLYTGELFF. CDR3 nucleotide sequence: TGTGCCAGCAGCTTGTCTAGCGGGAGCTTGTACACCGGGGAGCTGTTTTTT.

A few counts support this clone. This chain links TRBV18 with TRBJ2-5, with a tentative D call TRBD2 (6 bases). Trimming removed 3 bases from V and 4 bases from J, with 12 bases in between. Germline CDR1 KGHSH, CDR2 LQKENI. The CDR3 is made up of 14 amino acids. For the CDR3, the DNA is TGTGCCAGCTCACCGGGGGGAGGAAGAGAGACCCAGTACTTC. Protein sequence: CASSPGGGRETQYF.